The 11 T cell receptor beta chains given below trace back to one sample, sequenced in a study of T cell repertoires in cytomegalovirus infection. TCRdb re-analysed the reads in MiXCR, keeping a single row per CDR3 protein. The data contain 200,000 or so distinct CDR3 sequences, 35% to 45% of them singletons. The antigens for these receptors are not known. Sequencing used CD8+ T cells from cultured PBMCs, obtained from culture after CMV antigen stimulation. These receptor sequences come from a human donor in good health (CMV status not recorded). Some clones in this sample may be carry-over from other donors' samples.

This clonotype was counted a few times. This chain uses TRBV10-3 with TRBJ1-2, with a tentative D call TRBD1 (6 bases). Germline V CDR1 and CDR2: ENHRY, SYGVKD. Trimming left V 4 bases short and J 8 bases short, with 23 bases between. The CDR3 totals 16 residues. In nucleotides, the CDR3 is TGTGCCATCAGTGCCCAACAGGGTGTGGGCCCAGGAGGCTACACCTTC. This sequence encodes CAISAQQGVGPGGYTF.

The chain couples TRBV4-1 to TRBJ2-3; 10 nucleotides align to TRBD2. From germline, CDR1 is MGHRA and CDR2 YSYEKL. The CDR3 length is 18 residues. Trimming at V came to 1 base and at J to 4 bases, leaving 11 bases not matched to a gene. CDR3 DNA sequence: TGCGCCAGCAGCCAAGCGCTAGCGGGAGAGGGTTCGGCAGATACGCAGTATTTT. Translation: CASSQALAGEGSADTQYF.

There are a few counts of this clonotype. This sequence joins TRBV7-6 and TRBJ1-1; TRBD1 agrees at 8 bases. Germline V gene data show CDR1 as SGHVS and CDR2 as FNYEAQ. V dropped 0 bases and J dropped 4; count of bases not matched to a gene: 4. The CDR3 covers 15 residues. This CDR3 is CASSLAGTGGTEAFF. CDR3 bases: TGTGCCAGCAGCTTAGCGGGTACAGGGGGCACTGAAGCTTTCTTT.

Note on this clonotype: At one boundary the junction diverges from the germline segment, which might be a read error. This chain joins TRBV7-4 and TRBJ2-5, with D possibly TRBD2 on 5 matching bases. CDR1 and CDR2 from the germline V gene are SGHVT and SQSDAQ. This CDR3 contains 12 residues. In nucleotides, the CDR3 is TGTGCCAGCAGCCCCCCCCCGGCGGGCTCGGGCTTC. Encoded protein: CASSPPPAGSGF.

The chain recombines TRBV20-1 with TRBJ2-3, with D possibly being TRBD1 (6 bases). CDR3 size: 14 residues. The germline gives CDR1 DFQATT, CDR2 SNEGSKA (reference sequence). V lost 5 bases to trimming and J lost 5 bases, with 17 bases between them. CDR3 bases: TGCAGTGCTTTCCCCGAGGGGGACCGAGATACGCAGTATTTT. This translates into CSAFPEGDRDTQYF.

The table lists this clonotype with a few counts. The chain links TRBV7-2 to TRBJ2-2; D perhaps matches TRBD2 (7 bases). The CDR3 extends over 13 amino acids. With 6 bases removed from V and 4 bases from J, the gap between germline ends came to 9 bases. The germline CDR1 and CDR2 sequences are SGHTA and FQGNSA. The CDR3 is CASRGGGTGELFF. Here the CDR3 DNA reads TGTGCCAGCAGGGGAGGGGGCACCGGGGAGCTGTTTTTT.

V gene TRBV6-5 combines with J gene TRBJ1-5; 9 bases are shared with TRBD1. Germline CDR1 MNHEY, CDR2 SVGAGI. The V gene end was trimmed by 4 bases and the J gene end by 7 bases; junction bases not matched to a gene: 2. The CDR3 is 13 residues long. The CDR3 nucleotides read TGTGCCAGCAGTTCACAGGGGGCACAGCCCCAGCATTTT. Residues: CASSSQGAQPQHF.

J is TRBJ1-4 and V is TRBV7-9; unclear D gene. V lost 3 bases, J lost 2 bases, and 7 bases lay in between. The CDR3 is made up of 14 amino acids. The germline V gene encodes CDR1 SEHNR and CDR2 FQNEAQ (reference sequence). This CDR3 reads CASSFLQTNEKLFF. CDR3 DNA sequence: TGTGCCAGCAGCTTTTTACAGACTAATGAAAAACTGTTTTTT.

This clonotype was detected only once. The gene calls are TRBV6-1 and TRBJ2-3; 8 bases agree with TRBD2. Trimming at V came to 0 bases and at J to 3 bases, leaving 8 bases not matched to a gene. Looked up from germline, CDR1 is MNHNS and CDR2 is SASEGT. CDR3 length: 17 residues. In DNA form, the CDR3 reads TGTGCCAGCAGTGAAGCAGCGGGGGCAAGTGGGACAGATACGCAGTATTTT. This sequence encodes CASSEAAGASGTDTQYF.

The chain's CDR3 is CASKGPGADEQYF. As DNA, the CDR3 is TGTGCCAGCAAAGGGCCAGGGGCTGACGAGCAGTACTTC. The V gene is TRBV2, the J gene TRBJ2-7; maybe TRBD1 (6 bases). V was shortened by 7 bases and J by 5 bases, with 15 bases between the two germline ends. The CDR3 is 13 residues long. Germline assignment: CDR1 SNHLY and CDR2 FYNNEI.

This clonotype came up a few times. The chain carries TRBV29-1 and TRBJ1-2; D perhaps matches TRBD1 (5 bases). This CDR3 is 16 amino acids long. V was clipped by 7 bases and J by 0 bases, with 21 bases between them. Germline V CDR1 and CDR2: SQVTM, ANQGSEA. CDR3 DNA: TGCAGCGGTAGGACCCTACCAAAAGGGGCTAACTATGGCTACACCTTC. Translating it yields CSGRTLPKGANYGYTF.